This TCR beta chain was identified during a study of T cells in localized non-small cell lung cancer. Study-level results: One tumor region alone was sequenced, and heterogeneity therefore remains possible.

Repertoires were generated with immunoSEQ multiplex PCR, while TCRdb's copy carries only in-frame clones and drops some. The sample contains about 13,000 clones, 28% of which appear only once. The sample holds a few counts of this clone. Antigen specificity is unknown. V shed 0 bases, J shed 1 base, and the junction held 3 bases outside the gene matches. The CDR3 contains 15 residues. Germline V gene data show CDR1 as SGHRS and CDR2 as YFSETQ. This sequence joins TRBV5-1 and TRBJ1-1, with 7 bases fitting TRBD1. The source material was lung tumor tissue, sampled before any cancer treatment. The clonotype originates from a female donor of 60 years or more with stage I lung adenocarcinoma. CDR3 nucleotides: TGCGCCAGCAGCTTGGCCGGACAGGAGAACACTGAAGCTTTCTTT. It specifies CASSLAGQENTEAFF.